Here is one TCR beta chain with its context. Its antigen has not been determined. Base qualities were left out, and no much larger clone turns up one base away. The goal of deep resolution MiSeq sequencing was a depth between 1 in 1 million and 1 in 200,000 T cells, and coverage averaged 10x per clonotype. The immunoSEQ hsTCRB Kit was used to generate TCR beta libraries. The study's processing was this. The data were analyzed with ImmunoSEQ Analyzer and ImmunoSEQ Data Assistant, and V, D and J gene assignments followed IMGT definitions. Clonality was computed as one minus normalized Shannon entropy of productive rearrangement frequencies, ranging from 0 to 1. Only overrepresented clonotypes making up at least 0.05% of each patient's repertoire were included in the public clonotype analysis. Approximately 12 age-matched healthy donor repertoires from immuneACCESS were used as controls for clonality. This immuneACCESS table, as held by TCRdb, lists in-frame sequences with V and J called but not all clones. Of the missing ones, under half trace to an unresolved V gene in checked studies; the others have no known cause. V and J calls and clone size follow that table, whereas D and trimming were derived from the DNA. This sample gives more than 200,000 clones in total; 70% of them show up just once. The ten largest clones capture 15% to 19% of the sample.

The meaning of the sample's time point label: 20 to 25 months on ibrutinib. Roughly 1.8 micrograms of genomic DNA were extracted from cryopreserved PBMCs for TCR beta library preparation. High-throughput TCR beta sequencing was performed on longitudinal blood samples from CLL patients receiving ibrutinib monotherapy. The patients took part in an open-label, single-center phase 2 trial of ibrutinib monotherapy. The sample is drawn from a study of cytotoxic CD8 clonotypes in ibrutinib-treated CLL (dated by TCRdb to about 2021). About the investigation overall: The cohort included roughly 15 treatment-naive and ten to eleven relapsed/refractory patients; 17 to 18 were IGHV unmutated. Samples at response were collected after a median of about 12 months of treatment, with a range of roughly 6 to 40 months. Partial responses were observed in about 25 patients and complete responses in 2; after a median follow-up of 68 months, remission was maintained in 15 or so patients and progression was observed in approximately 12. On average, each sample yielded roughly 250,000 productive templates and 85,000 to 95,000 productive rearrangements. Cryopreserved peripheral blood mononuclear cells were obtained before treatment, at response, and at either sustained remission or disease progression. Patients were still on ibrutinib when every remission and progressive disease sample was collected. Longitudinal samples were available for about 30% of the roughly 86 trial participants.

Overall study results and their limits: An increase in clonality was observed at ibrutinib response, with clonality remaining stable during sustained remission and falling back toward baseline at progression. At baseline, clonality was higher than in age-matched healthy donors and showed a strong correlation with circulating CD8+ T-cell counts. Public clonotypes were rare and either contracted or stayed stable during treatment, and the rise in clonality at ibrutinib response reflected the expansion of private clonotypes. Sustained-remission and progressing patients did not have matched sampling times, and lymph node repertoires were not examined.

V is cut by 2 bases and J by 2 bases, and the space between the germline ends is 9 bases. From a lookup of the germline V gene, CDR1 and CDR2 are SGHAT and FQNNGV. The CDR3 runs 15 residues from the cysteine to the phenylalanine. The entry retains the CDR3 DNA only, 45 bases that are in frame from base 1. The sample was PBMCs, taken after 24 months of ibrutinib treatment. The chain links TRBV11-2 with TRBJ2-2; confidence is insufficient to name the D gene. The receptor's source is a human donor with chronic lymphocytic leukemia. The DNA sequence is as follows: TGTGCCAGCAGCTTATGGGCCGCAAACACCGGGGAGCTGTTTTTT. This codes for CASSLWAANTGELFF.